The T cell receptor beta chain described here comes from a study of long-term antiretroviral therapy in people with HIV. Study as a whole: Some samples came about a decade before the 2015 immediate-ART recommendation, and these were the earliest.

V was cut by 4 bases and J by 2 bases, with 13 bases left in between. Germline V gene sequence: CDR1 MNHEY, CDR2 SVGAGI. The CDR3 loop spans 15 amino acids. It was version v3.0 of the immunoSEQ assay that was run at survey level. Measured with immunoSEQ multiplex PCR; TCRdb has only the in-frame clones, and not every one. The sample contains 23,000 or so clones, about 79% of which appear only once. The chain is built from TRBV6-5 and TRBJ2-3, with D unresolved. Sequenced material: unsorted PBMCs, taken 0.1 years before starting antiretroviral therapy. The source of this sequence is a man younger than 35 with HIV. The CDR3 is CASSFDPTITDTQYF. In DNA form, the CDR3 reads TGTGCCAGCAGTTTCGACCCAACGATCACAGATACGCAGTATTTT.